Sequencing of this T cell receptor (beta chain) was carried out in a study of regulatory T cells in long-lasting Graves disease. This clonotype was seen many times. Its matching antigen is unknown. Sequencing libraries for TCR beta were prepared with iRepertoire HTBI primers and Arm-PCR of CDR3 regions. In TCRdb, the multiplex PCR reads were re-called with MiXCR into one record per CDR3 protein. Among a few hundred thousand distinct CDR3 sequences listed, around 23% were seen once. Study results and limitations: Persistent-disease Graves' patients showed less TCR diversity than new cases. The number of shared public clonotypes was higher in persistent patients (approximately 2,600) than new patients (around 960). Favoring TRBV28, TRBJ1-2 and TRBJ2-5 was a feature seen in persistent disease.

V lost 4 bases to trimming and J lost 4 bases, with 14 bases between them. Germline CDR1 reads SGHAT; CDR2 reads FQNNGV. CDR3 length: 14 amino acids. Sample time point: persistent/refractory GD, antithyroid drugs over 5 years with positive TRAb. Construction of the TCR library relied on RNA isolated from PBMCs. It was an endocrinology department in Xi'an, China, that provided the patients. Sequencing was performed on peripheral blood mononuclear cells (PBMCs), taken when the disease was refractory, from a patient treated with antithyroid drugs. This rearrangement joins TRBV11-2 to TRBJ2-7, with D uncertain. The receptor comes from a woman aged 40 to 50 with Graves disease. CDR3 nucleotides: TGTGCCAGCAGCTCAGAAGGACCGCTTTACGAGCAGTACTTC. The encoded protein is CASSSEGPLYEQYF.